This is a list of T cell receptor beta chains from one sample in a study of blood T cells in healthy people across ages. TCRdb reprocessed the 5' RACE reads with MiXCR, giving one entry per CDR3 protein. The sample comprises 1 million or so distinct CDR3 sequences, less than 50% of which are singletons, and under 20% rests with the top ten. The sample comprised blood. The receptors here all came from an older woman in good health. Both conserved end residues are part of each CDR3. A D gene is named only where the DNA matches it firmly. Clone size is stated in some rows and not others, as once, few, many or a class when expanded.

CDR3 protein: CSGQTGLGAFF
CDR3 DNA: TGCAGCGGTCAGACAGGATTAGGAGCTTTCTTT
clone size: NA
D gene: NA
J gene: TRBJ1-1
V gene: TRBV29-1

CDR3 protein: CATSRDPGVLGAYNEQFF
CDR3 DNA: TGTGCCACCAGCAGAGATCCGGGTGTTTTAGGGGCCTACAATGAGCAGTTCTTC
clone size: NA
D gene: NA
J gene: TRBJ2-1
V gene: TRBV15

CDR3 protein: CSAINRRSSYEQYF
CDR3 DNA: TGCAGTGCTATTAACAGAAGGAGCTCCTACGAGCAGTACTTC
clone size: NA
D gene: NA
J gene: TRBJ2-7
V gene: TRBV20-1

CDR3 protein: CASSLQGVDTGELFF
CDR3 DNA: TGTGCCAGCAGCTTACAAGGGGTGGACACCGGGGAGCTGTTTTTT
clone size: NA
D gene: NA
J gene: TRBJ2-2
V gene: TRBV7-7

CDR3 protein: CASSRGFGYEQYF
CDR3 DNA: TGTGCCAGCAGCAGGGGTTTTGGCTACGAGCAGTACTTC
clone size: many
D gene: NA
J gene: TRBJ2-7
V gene: TRBV12-3/TRBV12-4

CDR3 protein: CATSSGDSNQPQHF
CDR3 DNA: TGTGCCACCAGCTCGGGGGATAGCAATCAGCCCCAGCATTTT
clone size: few
D gene: NA
J gene: TRBJ1-5
V gene: TRBV15

CDR3 protein: CASSLGGSRSYEQYF
CDR3 DNA: TGTGCCAGCAGCTTAGGCGGATCCCGCTCCTACGAGCAGTACTTC
clone size: few
D gene: NA
J gene: TRBJ2-7
V gene: TRBV5-1

CDR3 protein: CSVEAGQGKGYTF
CDR3 DNA: TGCAGCGTTGAAGCAGGCCAGGGCAAAGGCTACACCTTC
clone size: NA
D gene: NA
J gene: TRBJ1-2
V gene: TRBV29-1

CDR3 protein: CASGQEGTSNYGYTF
CDR3 DNA: TGCGCCAGCGGCCAAGAAGGCACCTCTAACTATGGCTACACCTTC
clone size: NA
D gene: NA
J gene: TRBJ1-2
V gene: TRBV4-1

CDR3 protein: CSASWGQGADEQYF
CDR3 DNA: TGCAGTGCTAGTTGGGGACAGGGGGCGGACGAGCAGTACTTC
clone size: few
D gene: TRBD1
J gene: TRBJ2-7
V gene: TRBV20-1

CDR3 protein: CSVGGTSVSYEQYF
CDR3 DNA: TGCAGCGTTGGAGGGACTAGTGTTTCCTACGAGCAGTACTTC
clone size: few
D gene: TRBD2
J gene: TRBJ2-7
V gene: TRBV29-1

CDR3 protein: CSAIGFVAGGRNEQYF
CDR3 DNA: TGCAGTGCTATAGGATTTGTGGCGGGAGGGCGGAACGAGCAGTACTTC
clone size: NA
D gene: TRBD2
J gene: TRBJ2-7
V gene: TRBV20-1

CDR3 protein: CASSITRGEQYF
CDR3 DNA: TGTGCCAGCAGCATCACTAGGGGCGAGCAGTACTTC
clone size: NA
D gene: NA
J gene: TRBJ2-7
V gene: TRBV12-3/TRBV12-4

CDR3 protein: CASSPTSGGFWNEQFF
CDR3 DNA: TGTGCCAGCAGTCCGACGAGCGGGGGCTTTTGGAATGAGCAGTTCTTC
clone size: NA
D gene: TRBD2
J gene: TRBJ2-1
V gene: TRBV27

CDR3 protein: CASSHGVNEQFF
CDR3 DNA: TGCGCCAGCAGCCACGGCGTGAATGAGCAGTTCTTC
clone size: few
D gene: NA
J gene: TRBJ2-1
V gene: TRBV4-1

CDR3 protein: CASKIGTPSMNTEAFF
CDR3 DNA: TGTGCCAGCAAGATTGGGACGCCCTCGATGAACACTGAAGCTTTCTTT
clone size: NA
D gene: NA
J gene: TRBJ1-1
V gene: TRBV27

CDR3 protein: CSARGGELNTEAFF
CDR3 DNA: TGCAGTGCTAGAGGAGGGGAACTGAACACTGAAGCTTTCTTT
clone size: NA
D gene: NA
J gene: TRBJ1-1
V gene: TRBV20-1

CDR3 protein: CASGQDSGLGETQYF
CDR3 DNA: TGTGCCAGCGGCCAAGACTCCGGACTAGGAGAGACCCAGTACTTC
clone size: NA
D gene: TRBD2
J gene: TRBJ2-5
V gene: TRBV4-2

CDR3 protein: CASSRGSRGLNIQYF
CDR3 DNA: TGTGCCAGCAGCCGAGGGTCCAGAGGTCTAAACATTCAGTACTTC
clone size: many
D gene: NA
J gene: TRBJ2-4
V gene: TRBV27

CDR3 protein: CASSLMAGGHTGELFF
CDR3 DNA: TGTGCCAGCAGTTTGATGGCGGGGGGGCACACCGGGGAGCTGTTTTTT
clone size: NA
D gene: TRBD2
J gene: TRBJ2-2
V gene: TRBV12-3/TRBV12-4

CDR3 protein: CSASQGRTGANVLTF
CDR3 DNA: TGCAGTGCTTCTCAGGGGAGGACTGGGGCCAACGTCCTGACTTTC
clone size: few
D gene: NA
J gene: TRBJ2-6
V gene: TRBV20-1

CDR3 protein: CASSRTGQMNTEAFF
CDR3 DNA: TGCGCCAGCAGCCGCACGGGACAGATGAACACTGAAGCTTTCTTT
clone size: NA
D gene: TRBD1
J gene: TRBJ1-1
V gene: TRBV5-1

CDR3 protein: CASSLDPQGAGEAFF
CDR3 DNA: TGTGCCAGCAGCCTCGACCCACAGGGGGCTGGTGAAGCTTTCTTT
clone size: few
D gene: TRBD1
J gene: TRBJ1-1
V gene: TRBV7-3

CDR3 protein: CASSQDVTNSYEQYF
CDR3 DNA: TGTGCCAGCAGCCAAGACGTCACCAACTCCTACGAGCAGTACTTC
clone size: once
D gene: NA
J gene: TRBJ2-7
V gene: TRBV3-1

CDR3 protein: CASRSQGNVGTEAFF
CDR3 DNA: TGCGCTAGCAGGAGTCAGGGCAATGTGGGAACTGAAGCTTTCTTT
clone size: NA
D gene: NA
J gene: TRBJ1-1
V gene: TRBV5-1

CDR3 protein: CASSLAGTGESEAFF
CDR3 DNA: TGTGCCAGCAGCTTAGCCGGGACAGGGGAGTCTGAAGCTTTCTTT
clone size: NA
D gene: TRBD1
J gene: TRBJ1-1
V gene: TRBV13

CDR3 protein: CAWNRQGPTEAFF
CDR3 DNA: TGTGCCTGGAATCGACAGGGGCCCACTGAAGCTTTCTTT
clone size: NA
D gene: TRBD1
J gene: TRBJ1-1
V gene: TRBV30

CDR3 protein: CASSVAWDNEQFF
CDR3 DNA: TGCGCCAGCAGCGTCGCCTGGGACAATGAGCAGTTCTTC
clone size: NA
D gene: NA
J gene: TRBJ2-1
V gene: TRBV5-1

CDR3 protein: CASRGTAQSGYTF
CDR3 DNA: TGTGCCAGCAGGGGGACAGCACAATCTGGCTACACCTTC
clone size: NA
D gene: TRBD1
J gene: TRBJ1-2
V gene: TRBV2

CDR3 protein: CASSVGPTEQFF
CDR3 DNA: TGTGCCAGCAGTGTGGGACCGACTGAGCAGTTCTTC
clone size: NA
D gene: NA
J gene: TRBJ2-1
V gene: TRBV6-5

CDR3 protein: CASSLVRSLGETQYF
CDR3 DNA: TGTGCCAGCAGTTTAGTCAGGAGTTTGGGGGAGACCCAGTACTTC
clone size: NA
D gene: NA
J gene: TRBJ2-5
V gene: TRBV27

CDR3 protein: CASSSPGQPKETQYF
CDR3 DNA: TGTGCCAGCAGTTCACCGGGACAGCCAAAAGAGACCCAGTACTTC
clone size: many
D gene: TRBD1
J gene: TRBJ2-5
V gene: TRBV28